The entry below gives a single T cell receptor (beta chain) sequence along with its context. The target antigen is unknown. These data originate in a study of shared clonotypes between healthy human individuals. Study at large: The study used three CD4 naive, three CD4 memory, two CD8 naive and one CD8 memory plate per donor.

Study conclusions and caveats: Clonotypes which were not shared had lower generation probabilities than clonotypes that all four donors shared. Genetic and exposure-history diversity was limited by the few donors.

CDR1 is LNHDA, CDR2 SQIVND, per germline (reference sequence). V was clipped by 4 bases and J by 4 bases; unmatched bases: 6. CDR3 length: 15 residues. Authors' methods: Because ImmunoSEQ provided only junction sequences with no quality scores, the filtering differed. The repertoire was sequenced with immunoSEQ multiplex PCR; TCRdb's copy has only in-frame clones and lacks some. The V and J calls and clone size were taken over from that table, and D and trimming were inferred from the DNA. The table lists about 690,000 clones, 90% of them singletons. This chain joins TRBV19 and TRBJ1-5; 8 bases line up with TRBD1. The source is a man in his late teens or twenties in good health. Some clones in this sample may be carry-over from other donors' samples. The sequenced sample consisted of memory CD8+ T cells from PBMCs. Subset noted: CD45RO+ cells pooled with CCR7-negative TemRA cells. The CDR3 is CASSKGDRSNQPQHF. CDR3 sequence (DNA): TGTGCCAGTAGTAAGGGGGACAGGTCAAATCAGCCCCAGCATTTT.